The T cell receptor beta chain described here comes from a study of blood T cell repertoires in COVID-19. About the study: Both acute and convalescent COVID-19 samples were obtained from the United States, Italy and Spain.

The V and J ends lost 1 base and 6 bases respectively, with 15 bases between them. Germline lookup yields CDR1 ENHRY and CDR2 SYGVKD. The CDR3 extends over 15 amino acids. Repertoires were generated with immunoSEQ multiplex PCR, while TCRdb's copy carries only in-frame clones and drops some. The repertoire includes around 100,000 clones, roughly 87% of them detected once, and about 6.9% sits in the top ten. The chain joins TRBV10-3 to TRBJ1-1; D gene uncertain. The receptor's source is a man aged 30-40 years in a cohort sampled during active COVID-19. The sequenced sample consisted of peripheral blood. The CDR3 DNA reads TGTGCCATCAGTGAGTTTTTGGAGGCGGGAGCTGAAGCTTTCTTT. This codes for CAISEFLEAGAEAFF.